This TCR beta chain was captured by sequencing in a study of shared clonotypes between healthy human individuals. Samples underwent the assay at deep level. Some 30,000 T cell genomes, or approximately 190 ng DNA, went into the sorted-subset replicate PCRs. The repertoire was sequenced with immunoSEQ multiplex PCR; TCRdb's copy has only in-frame clones and lacks some. The table has over a million clones, 65% to 80% seen once. This clone has a single count. Adult donors, all healthy and HIV-negative, had no recent acute infections or vaccinations. The CDR3 length is 16 residues. Trimming cost V 1 base and J 6 bases; bases outside gene matches: 9. CDR1 is LGHNA and CDR2 is YNFKEQ in the germline V gene.

The chain is built from TRBV4-2 and TRBJ2-3; 8 bases are shared with TRBD2. The specimen sequenced was memory CD4+ T cells sorted from blood. Subset in this sample: CD45RA-negative fraction. The TCR was taken from a man aged 18 to 30 in good health. CDR3 sequence reads: CASSQVLAGISDTQYF. The CDR3 bases are TGTGCCAGCAGCCAAGTATTAGCGGGGATATCGGATACGCAGTATTTT.